This TCR beta chain was obtained from a study of breast tumors, draining lymph nodes, adjacent tissues. This clonotype was picked up a small number of times. In germline, CDR1 is MNHEY, CDR2 SMNVEV (reference sequence). The CDR3 covers 15 residues. Unmatched junction bases numbered 2, after V lost 0 bases and J lost 6 bases. MiXCR, applied by TCRdb to the multiplex PCR reads, yields one record per CDR3 protein. The table lists approximately 47,000 distinct CDR3 sequences, around 23% of them singletons, with about 7.6% in the top ten. The specimen was breast tumor tissue. The chain uses TRBV27 and TRBJ2-2, with 9 bases fitting TRBD2. The source of this sequence is a female donor with breast cancer. Some clones in this sample may be carry-over from other donors' samples. The CDR3 nucleotides are TGTGCCAGCAGTTTATCTTCTAGCGGGGCCGGGGAGCTGTTTTTT. Amino acids: CASSLSSSGAGELFF.